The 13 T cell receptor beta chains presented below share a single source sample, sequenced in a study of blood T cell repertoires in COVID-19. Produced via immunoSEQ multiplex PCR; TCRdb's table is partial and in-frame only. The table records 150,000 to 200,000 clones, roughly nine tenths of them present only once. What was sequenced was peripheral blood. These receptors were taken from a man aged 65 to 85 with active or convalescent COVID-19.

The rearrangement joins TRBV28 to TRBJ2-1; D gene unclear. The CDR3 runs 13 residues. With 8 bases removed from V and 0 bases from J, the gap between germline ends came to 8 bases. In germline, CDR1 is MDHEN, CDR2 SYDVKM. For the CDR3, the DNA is TGTGCCAGCGCCACGAGCTCCTACAATGAGCAGTTCTTC. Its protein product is CASATSSYNEQFF.

The CDR3 here is CASSYTRHELRGTQYF. The DNA of the CDR3 is TGTGCCAGCAGTTACACGAGGCATGAGCTCAGAGGTACGCAGTATTTT. This chain links TRBV6-2 or TRBV6-3 with TRBJ2-3; D is ambiguous. The CDR3 is made up of 16 amino acids. The V gene's germline CDR1 is MNHEY and CDR2 SVGEGT. V gave up 2 bases and J gave up 8 bases, with 20 bases separating them.

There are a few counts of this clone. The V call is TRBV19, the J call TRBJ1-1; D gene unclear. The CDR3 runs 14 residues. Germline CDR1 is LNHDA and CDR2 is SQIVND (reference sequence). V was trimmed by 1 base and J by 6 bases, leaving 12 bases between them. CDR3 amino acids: CASSIAAGRAEAFF. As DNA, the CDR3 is TGTGCCAGTAGTATAGCGGCGGGCCGAGCTGAAGCTTTCTTT. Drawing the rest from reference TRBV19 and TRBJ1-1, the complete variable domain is DGGITQSPKYLFRKEGQNVTLSCEQNLNHDAMYWYRQDPGQGLRLIYYSQIVNDFQKGDIAEGYSVSREKKESFPLTVTSAQKNPTAFYLCASSIAAGRAEAFFGQGTRLTVV.

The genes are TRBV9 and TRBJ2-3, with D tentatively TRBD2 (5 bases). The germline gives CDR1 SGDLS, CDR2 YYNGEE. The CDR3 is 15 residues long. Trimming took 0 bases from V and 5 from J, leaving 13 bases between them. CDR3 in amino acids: CASSVAASSRDTQYF. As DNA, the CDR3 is TGTGCCAGCAGCGTAGCGGCTAGCAGCCGAGATACGCAGTATTTT.

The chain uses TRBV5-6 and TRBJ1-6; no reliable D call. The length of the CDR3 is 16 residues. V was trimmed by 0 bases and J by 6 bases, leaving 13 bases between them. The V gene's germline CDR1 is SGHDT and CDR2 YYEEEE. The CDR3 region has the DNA TGTGCCAGCAGCTTGGGGGTTCGACTGATTAATTCACCCCTCCACTTT. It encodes CASSLGVRLINSPLHF.

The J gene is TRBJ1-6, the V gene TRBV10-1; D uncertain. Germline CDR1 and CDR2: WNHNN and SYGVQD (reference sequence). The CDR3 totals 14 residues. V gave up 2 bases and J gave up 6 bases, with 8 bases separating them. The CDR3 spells CASSERRVNSPLHF. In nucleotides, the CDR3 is TGCGCCAGCAGTGAGCGCCGGGTTAATTCACCCCTCCACTTT.

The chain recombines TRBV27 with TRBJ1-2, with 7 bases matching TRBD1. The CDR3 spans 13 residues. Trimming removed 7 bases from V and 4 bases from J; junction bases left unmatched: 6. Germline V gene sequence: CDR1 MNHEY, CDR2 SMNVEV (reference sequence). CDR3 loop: CASTADRSYGYTF. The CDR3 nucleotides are TGTGCCAGCACCGCGGACAGGTCCTATGGCTACACCTTC.

CDR3 sequence: CASSAGDSQPQHF. The CDR3 nucleotides are TGTGCCAGTAGTGCAGGGGATAGTCAGCCCCAGCATTTT. The chain employs TRBV19 and TRBJ1-5; TRBD1 is a possible D gene (6 bases). Trimming left V 5 bases short and J 6 bases short, with 11 bases between. The CDR3 is made up of 13 amino acids. The germline V gene encodes CDR1 LNHDA and CDR2 SQIVND (reference sequence).

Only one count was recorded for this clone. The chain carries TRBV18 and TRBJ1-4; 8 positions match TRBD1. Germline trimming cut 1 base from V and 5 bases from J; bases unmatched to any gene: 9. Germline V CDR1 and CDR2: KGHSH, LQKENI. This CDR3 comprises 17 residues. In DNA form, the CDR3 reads TGTGCCAGCTCACCACAATCGGGACAGGCGAAAAATGAAAAACTGTTTTTT. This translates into CASSPQSGQAKNEKLFF.

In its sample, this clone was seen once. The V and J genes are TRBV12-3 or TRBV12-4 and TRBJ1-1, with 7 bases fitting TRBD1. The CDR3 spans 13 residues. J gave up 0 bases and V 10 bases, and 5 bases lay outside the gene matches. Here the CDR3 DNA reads TGTGCCACGACACAGGGGTTGAACACTGAAGCTTTCTTT. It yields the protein CATTQGLNTEAFF.

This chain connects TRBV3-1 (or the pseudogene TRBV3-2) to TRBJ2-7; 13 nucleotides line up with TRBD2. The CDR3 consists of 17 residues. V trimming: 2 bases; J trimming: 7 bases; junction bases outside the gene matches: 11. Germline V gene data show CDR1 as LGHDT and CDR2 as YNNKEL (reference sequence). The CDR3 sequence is CASSQYLGLAGWNEQYF. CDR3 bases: TGTGCCAGCAGCCAATACCTGGGACTAGCGGGGTGGAATGAGCAGTACTTC.

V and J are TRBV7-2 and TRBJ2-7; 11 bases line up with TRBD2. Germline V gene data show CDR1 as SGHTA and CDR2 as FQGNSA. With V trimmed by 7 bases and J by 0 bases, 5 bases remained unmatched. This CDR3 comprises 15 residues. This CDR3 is CASTLTSGASYEQYF. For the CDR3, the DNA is TGTGCCAGCACCCTGACTAGCGGGGCCTCCTACGAGCAGTACTTC.

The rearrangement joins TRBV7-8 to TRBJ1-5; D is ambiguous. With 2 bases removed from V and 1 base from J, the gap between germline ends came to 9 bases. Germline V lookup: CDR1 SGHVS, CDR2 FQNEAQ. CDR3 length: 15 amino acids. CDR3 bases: TGTGCCAGCAGCTTAAACTGGGCGAGCAATCAGCCCCAGCATTTT. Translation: CASSLNWASNQPQHF. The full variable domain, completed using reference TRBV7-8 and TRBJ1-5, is GAGVSQSPRYKVAKRGQDVALRCDPISGHVSLFWYQQALGQGPEFLTYFQNEAQLDKSGLPSDRFFAERPEGSVSTLKIQRTQQEDSAVYLCASSLNWASNQPQHFGDGTRLSIL.